These T cell receptor beta chains were read from a single sample in a study of cytomegalovirus exposure and HLA in healthy donors. TCRdb's table, derived via immunoSEQ multiplex PCR, lists solely in-frame clones and lacks some. The table includes about 100,000 clones, roughly 79% detected once. The sequencing sample was made of PBMCs. These receptors all come from a man aged 35 to 55 in good health and CMV-seronegative. Each CDR3 is given with its conserved first and last residue. The D gene is left open where the match is weak. Clone size appears in some rows only: once, few, many, or a class for an expanded clone.

. TRBJ1-3 . TRBV2 TGTGCCAGCAGTGATAACACCCGCGGAAACACCATATATTTT CASSDNTRGNTIYF
. TRBJ2-3 . TRBV7-2 TGTGCCAGCAGCTCACGGCGGGCAGCGGATACGCAGTATTTT CASSSRRAADTQYF
. TRBJ2-2 . TRBV7-6 TGTGCCAGCAGCTTAGCGGCCCCTAGCGCGAACACCGGGGAGCTGTTTTTT CASSLAAPSANTGELFF
medium-sized TRBJ1-5 TRBD1 TRBV6-5 TGTGCCACTCGACAGGGAAATCAGCCCCAGCATTTT CATRQGNQPQHF
once TRBJ1-5 TRBD1 TRBV6-5 TGTGCCAGCAGTTCCGGGACAGGGTACAATCAGCCCCAGCATTTT CASSSGTGYNQPQHF
once TRBJ2-4 TRBD1 TRBV14 TGTGCCAGCAGCCACGCCGGGACAGGGATGTGGAACATTCAGTACTTC CASSHAGTGMWNIQYF
. TRBJ2-1 TRBD2 TRBV7-9 TGTTCCAGCAGCTTAGGTGGCGGGGGGGCCTTCCATGAGCAGTTCTTC CSSSLGGGGAFHEQFF
. TRBJ1-2 . TRBV14 TGTGCCAGCAGCCCCCAGGACAGTTATGGCTACACCTTC CASSPQDSYGYTF
. TRBJ1-1 . TRBV5-6 TGTGCCAGCAGCTTGCCAGATTTGAACACTGAAGCTTTCTTT CASSLPDLNTEAFF
. TRBJ2-7 TRBD1 TRBV6-5 TGTGCCAGCAGTTACACCGGGACAGGGATCAACGAGCAGTACTTC CASSYTGTGINEQYF
. TRBJ2-3 TRBD2 TRBV5-5 TGTGCCAGCAGCCTTTGGACTAGCGGGGGAACAGATACGCAGTATTTT CASSLWTSGGTDTQYF
. TRBJ1-1 . TRBV29-1 TGCAGCGCCCCCTCACGTGAGGGCACTGAAGCTTTCTTT CSAPSREGTEAFF
. TRBJ1-6 TRBD1 TRBV5-4 TGTGCCAGCAGCCCGGACAGGAGGGCCTATAATTCACCCCTCCACTTT CASSPDRRAYNSPLHF